The text below deals with one T cell receptor beta chain. This clone appeared once. It lacks a known antigen. One base away there is no much larger clone; base qualities are not given. Genomic DNA was extracted with the Qiagen DNeasy kit from unsorted PBMCs and from negatively selected CD4+ and CD8+ fractions. Using primers that anneal to V and J segments, immunoSEQ multiplex PCR amplified the TCR beta CDR3 regions. Amplification bias was minimized using a synthetic immune receptor repertoire, and residual bias was removed computationally after sequencing. The paper's processing steps were these. Repertoire diversity was quantified as the Shannon entropy index using custom Python scripts. Unsorted, CD4+ and CD8+ repertoires were analyzed separately, except for combined analyses in which CD4+ and CD8+ sequences were merged in silico. Clonal expansion was defined as a frequency increase of at least 2-fold after treatment compared with C1D1, and clones undetected at baseline were assigned a pseudocount of 0.5. Clones with 0 or 1 copy at C1D1 were defined as singleton clones, while clones with 2 or more copies were defined as non-singleton clones. Clones expanded in unsorted samples were annotated as CD4+, CD8+ or unknown by matching protein sequences in sorted samples from the same patient. Wilcoxon tests on paired samples were used to test diversity changes from C1D1 to C4D1. The immuneACCESS repertoire file appears here via TCRdb, limited to in-frame rearrangements. These files lack a portion of the clones; in checked studies, under half of the deficit traces to unresolved V genes, and the cause of the others is not known. V and J calls and clone size are copied from that table; D and trimming were computed from the DNA. A total of 12,000 to 15,000 clones appear in this sample, around four fifths of them only once. Of the sample, about 20% falls within the top ten clones.

This record comes from a study of PD-1 blockade in classical Hodgkin lymphoma (dated by TCRdb to 2018 to 2020). Context from the whole study: Nivolumab dosing was 3 mg/kg intravenously every 2 weeks, continuing until either disease progression or unacceptable toxicity. The study used CyTOF and TCR beta sequencing to define a peripheral blood immune signature of response to PD-1 blockade in classical Hodgkin lymphoma.

Broad study findings and their caveats: CD4+ but not CD8+ TCR diversity rose significantly by C4D1 (p=0.0027 vs p=0.16), most apparent in complete responders (p=0.02). Diversity was lower in patients who began nivolumab less than 1 year after ASCT, so these patients were left out of later analyses to avoid confounding by immune reconstitution. Among trial patients, those achieving complete response had baseline diversity similar to that of newly diagnosed patients, while diversity was significantly lower in partial responders and progressors. The study covered only a single clinical trial cohort, and the causes of the repertoire differences, possibly disease activity or prior therapy, were still not defined. Newly diagnosed patients were reported to have lower baseline TCR diversity than healthy donors, and relapsed/refractory patients were reported to have lower baseline TCR diversity still.

The sample's time point label is to be understood as: cycle 1 day 1 (C1D1), immediately before nivolumab initiation. Every trial patient had relapsed following autologous stem cell transplantation, and prior brentuximab vedotin exposure was what differed among cohorts A, B and C. The trial cohort comprised roughly 50 patients with relapsed/refractory classical Hodgkin lymphoma whose best overall responses were complete response, partial response or progressive disease. In the multi-cohort phase II CheckMate 205 trial, trial patients received single-agent nivolumab. An independent review committee assessed best overall response by applying the 2007 International Working Group response criteria. Trial PBMCs were obtained immediately prior to nivolumab initiation (C1D1) and on therapy at cycle 2 day 1 and cycle 4 day 1. Peripheral blood was collected in 8 mL Vacutainer Cell Preparation Tubes, from which PBMCs were isolated by centrifugation and then cryopreserved.

Trimming costs V 4 bases and J 10 bases, and their ends lie 11 bases apart. The CDR3 numbers 11 residues from cysteine through phenylalanine. Only the CDR3 portion is preserved as DNA: 33 bases, with reading frame beginning at the first base. Per the germline V gene, SGHDT is the CDR1 and YYEEEE is the CDR2. The material sequenced was peripheral blood mononuclear cells (PBMCs), taken at baseline. In this chain, TRBV5-6 is recombined with TRBJ1-2; the D segment could be TRBD1, given 5 matching bases. This receptor was identified in a human donor with classical Hodgkin lymphoma. The CDR3 in this case is CASSRMTAYTF. The sequenced DNA is TGTGCCAGCAGCCGAATGACAGCCTACACCTTC.